This TCR beta chain was retrieved from a study of blood T cell repertoires in COVID-19. Per the original data handling: Estimation of nucleated cell counts relied on the amplification of reference gene primers. Clones were sequenced by immunoSEQ multiplex PCR, and TCRdb holds only the in-frame ones, with some missing. The V and J calls and clone size come from that table; D and trimming were worked out from the DNA. Altogether 140,000 to 150,000 clones are present, roughly 88% being singletons, with the ten largest covering about 4.1%. The CDR3 contains 17 residues. Germline trimming cut 4 bases from V and 9 bases from J; bases unmatched to any gene: 11. Looked up from germline, CDR1 is SGHAT and CDR2 is FQNNGV.

The chain employs TRBV11-2 and TRBJ2-1, with 14 positions matching TRBD2. This TCR was sampled from a man aged 45 to 65 who had recovered from COVID-19. Sequenced input: PBMCs or T cells enriched from blood (not recorded which). CDR3 sequence: CASSSPTSGGVVGEQFF. CDR3 coding DNA: TGTGCCAGCAGCTCACCGACTAGCGGGGGGGTGGTCGGTGAGCAGTTCTTC.